These T cell receptor beta chains were read from a single sample in a study of T cell responses to AZD1222 COVID-19 vaccine. Using immunoSEQ multiplex PCR, the repertoire was profiled, and TCRdb retains in-frame clones only, with some absent. The table lists 95,000 to 100,000 clones, approximately 94% of them singletons, with roughly 13% in the top ten. Sequenced here: peripheral blood, sampled on day 0 of AZD1222 vaccination. The receptors were sampled from an adult in good health. CDR3s include the opening cysteine and the closing phenylalanine or tryptophan. The D gene is left open where the match is weak. Clone size is stated in some rows and not others, as once, few, many or a class when expanded.

V gene	D gene	clone size	CDR3 length	J gene	CDR3 protein	CDR3 DNA
TRBV10-2	TRBD2	NA	13	TRBJ2-7	CASGAGPSYEQYF	TGCGCCAGCGGAGCGGGACCCTCCTACGAGCAGTACTTC
TRBV4-2	TRBD2	NA	17	TRBJ2-5	CASSQDLLAGLQETQYF	TGTGCCAGCAGCCAAGATCTTCTAGCGGGGTTACAAGAGACCCAGTACTTC
TRBV2	NA	NA	15	TRBJ1-2	CASSDGGWVSYGYTF	TGTGCCAGCAGTGACGGGGGGTGGGTGTCCTATGGCTACACCTTC
TRBV5-8	NA	once	15	TRBJ1-6	CASSPPGKGNSPLHF	TGTGCCAGCAGCCCACCGGGGAAGGGAAATTCACCCCTCCACTTT
TRBV12-3/TRBV12-4	TRBD1	NA	13	TRBJ1-1	CASGGGRNTEAFF	TGTGCCAGTGGAGGGGGCCGTAACACTGAAGCTTTCTTT
TRBV6-5	TRBD2	NA	13	TRBJ2-7	CASRDGGGYEQYF	TGTGCCAGCAGGGATGGGGGGGGGTACGAGCAGTACTTC
TRBV7-9	NA	once	14	TRBJ2-7	CASSLVTVSYEQYF	TGTGCCAGCAGCTTAGTCACGGTCTCCTACGAGCAGTACTTC
TRBV4-2	TRBD2	NA	18	TRBJ2-1	CASSHGRFAGGGDNEQFF	TGTGCCAGCAGCCATGGTCGCTTCGCGGGAGGAGGCGACAATGAGCAGTTCTTC
TRBV30	TRBD2	NA	14	TRBJ2-3	CAWRLAGAGDTQYF	TGTGCCTGGAGGTTAGCGGGAGCGGGAGATACGCAGTATTTT
TRBV21-1	NA	NA	14	TRBJ1-1	CASSQDRGLTEAFF	TGTGCCAGCAGCCAAGACAGGGGGCTTACTGAAGCTTTCTTT
TRBV7-9	NA	NA	12	TRBJ2-3	CASSLEGQRQYF	TGTGCCAGCAGCTTAGAAGGGCAAAGGCAGTATTTT
TRBV2	TRBD1	NA	14	TRBJ1-5	CASSRDRTNQPQHF	TGTGCCAGCAGCCGGGACAGAACTAATCAGCCCCAGCATTTT
TRBV4-3	NA	NA	15	TRBJ2-7	CASSPSRWDGNEQYF	TGCGCCAGCAGCCCTTCAAGGTGGGACGGGAACGAGCAGTACTTC
TRBV30	NA	NA	12	TRBJ1-2	CAWSVLLGRGLF	TGTGCCTGGAGTGTACTTTTAGGTCGGGGCCTCTTC